This T cell receptor (beta chain) came from a study of identical twins. Study-wide points: Researchers reported excess low generation probability among twin-shared out-of-frame alpha sequences. The more abundant beta clonotypes in cord blood had fewer insertions, and memory repertoires did not show this.

The V and J ends lost 0 bases and 4 bases respectively, with 14 bases between them. CDR1 is SGDLS, CDR2 YYNGEE, per germline. The CDR3 contains 16 residues. TCRdb redid the calling of the 5' RACE reads with MiXCR, one entry per CDR3 protein. Here the sample spans 640,000 or so distinct CDR3 sequences, over 5% being singletons. This clonotype appeared a few times. The antigen remains undetermined. This TCR derives from a man between 18 and 29 years old in good health. Sequenced material: naive T cells sorted from blood. The chain carries TRBV9 and TRBJ2-1; a weak D match, TRBD2 (7 bases). The CDR3 sequence: CASSVGGRGRYNEQFF. CDR3 bases: TGTGCCAGCAGCGTAGGGGGGCGGGGGCGGTACAATGAGCAGTTCTTC.